This T cell receptor beta chain emerged from a study of OX40 agonist ivuxolimab in advanced cancers. Study-wide background: Patients with prior anti-PD-1, anti-PD-L1 or anti-CTLA-4 therapy were eligible; roughly 41% had some. Study-level points and caveats: In CD8+ T cells, expanded clones were on average more numerous than in CD4+. Partial responders at 0.1-3.0 mg/kg showed near-lowest clonal expansion. The CD4+ and CD8+ T cells in the blood had expanded clonally by week 6 at 0.1 to 3.0 mg/kg.

This CDR3 has 15 residues. Deletions cut 7 bases from V and 5 bases from J, with 15 bases between. Germline values: CDR1 MNHEY, CDR2 SMNVEV (reference sequence). Clones were sequenced by immunoSEQ multiplex PCR, and TCRdb holds only the in-frame ones, with some missing. Among about 130,000 clones listed, about 90% were seen once. On this clone itself: Its antigen is as yet unknown.

The J gene is TRBJ1-6, the V gene TRBV27; D gene uncertain. The TCR comes from an adult with an advanced solid tumor such as melanoma, head and neck, liver or kidney cancer. This sample comprised CD4+ or CD8+ T cells sorted from blood, obtained in a trial of the OX40 agonist ivuxolimab. CDR3 protein: CASTLRRQDNSPLHF. DNA for the CDR3: TGTGCCAGCACCCTCAGACGCCAGGATAATTCACCCCTCCACTTT.